These T cell receptor beta chains were read from a single sample in a study of blood T cell repertoires in COVID-19. Some clones are missing from TCRdb's copy, which holds only in-frame ones; the method was immunoSEQ multiplex PCR. The table shows 120,000 or so clones, with 75% to 85% occurring only once. Sequencing was performed on peripheral blood. The receptors come from a woman aged 45-65 years with acute or convalescent COVID-19. Each CDR3 is given with its conserved first and last residue. D genes are given only for firm matches. A row's size may be missing; if present it is once, few, many or a size class.

clone_size,v_call,j_call,d_call,cdr3_length,cdr3_nt,cdr3_aa
.,TRBV28,TRBJ2-1,.,13,TGTGCCAGCTCAATCGACAGTTACAATGAGCAGTTCTTC,CASSIDSYNEQFF
.,TRBV19,TRBJ1-5,.,17,TGTGCCAGTAGTATAGACAGGGCGTTTTATAGCAATCAGCCCCAGCATTTT,CASSIDRAFYSNQPQHF
.,TRBV18,TRBJ2-1,TRBD2,14,TGTGCCAGCTCAGCTAGCGGGTTCGACAATGAGCAGTTCTTC,CASSASGFDNEQFF
.,TRBV4-1,TRBJ1-5,.,14,TGCGCCAGCAGCCAAGTTAGCCCTGAGGGGCCCCAGCATTTT,CASSQVSPEGPQHF
.,TRBV27,TRBJ2-2,TRBD2,14,TGTGCCAGCAGAGGGACTAGTGGCACCGGGGAGCTGTTTTTT,CASRGTSGTGELFF
once,TRBV7-8,TRBJ2-1,TRBD1,16,TGTGCCAGCAGCTTAGCGGGACAGGGTGGTTACAATGAGCAGTTCTTC,CASSLAGQGGYNEQFF
once,TRBV29-1,TRBJ1-4,TRBD1,16,TGCAGCGTGGCAGGACAGGGTGGGGGCACTAATGAAAAACTGTTTTTT,CSVAGQGGGTNEKLFF
.,TRBV7-8,TRBJ1-5,.,15,TGTGCCAGCAGCCTATCTCAGGGGAACAATCAGCCCCAGCATTTT,CASSLSQGNNQPQHF
once,TRBV10-2,TRBJ1-5,.,13,TGCGCCAGCAGTGAGACCAGAAATCAGCCCCAGCATTTT,CASSETRNQPQHF
few,TRBV3-1/TRBV3-2,TRBJ1-1,TRBD1,13,TGTGCCAGCAGCCAAGGTGGGACAGGGGAAGCTTTCTTT,CASSQGGTGEAFF
once,TRBV20-1,TRBJ2-7,.,11,TGCAGTGCTAGATCTTCCTACGAGCAGTACTTC,CSARSSYEQYF
few,TRBV9,TRBJ1-2,.,13,TGTGCCAGCAGCGGGTCGCAGGGTGGCGGCTACACCTTC,CASSGSQGGGYTF
few,TRBV5-1,TRBJ1-4,.,15,TGCGCCAGCAGCTCCGGGACTTACTCCGATGAAAAACTGTTTTTT,CASSSGTYSDEKLFF
.,TRBV7-2,TRBJ2-3,TRBD2,14,TGTGCCAGCAGTCCTAGCGGAACCACAGATACGCAGTATTTT,CASSPSGTTDTQYF
.,TRBV6-5,TRBJ1-1,.,15,TGTGCCAGCACCCTAGGCCAGGGCGGGGACACTGAAGCTTTCTTT,CASTLGQGGDTEAFF
.,TRBV5-1,TRBJ1-2,TRBD1,14,TGCGCCAGCAGCTTGGACAGGGGGCATCGCGGCTACACCTTC,CASSLDRGHRGYTF
.,TRBV4-2,TRBJ2-1,.,17,TGTGCCAGCAGCCAAGAAATCACCGGGGGGCGACTTAATGAGCAGTTCTTC,CASSQEITGGRLNEQFF
once,TRBV10-3,TRBJ2-1,.,15,TGTGCCATCAGTGAGTCGTTTAGCGGAAGCAATGAGCAGTTCTTC,CAISESFSGSNEQFF
.,TRBV28,TRBJ2-7,TRBD2,15,TGTGCCAGCAGGGAAGGGACTAGAGGGACCTACGAGCAGTACTTC,CASREGTRGTYEQYF
.,TRBV5-1,TRBJ2-5,.,17,TGCGCCAGCAGCTTGGGGGCCGGGACTTCCTACCAAGAGACCCAGTACTTC,CASSLGAGTSYQETQYF
.,TRBV28,TRBJ1-5,.,15,TGTGCCAGCAGTTTACTTACTCCGGGAAATCAGCCCCAGCATTTT,CASSLLTPGNQPQHF
.,TRBV25-1,TRBJ2-5,.,13,TGTGCCAGCAGTGAGGCGGGATGGCAGACCCAGTACTTC,CASSEAGWQTQYF
.,TRBV5-1,TRBJ1-1,TRBD1,13,TGCGCCAGCAGCTTGAGTACAGGGGAACGAGCTTTCTTT,CASSLSTGERAFF
.,TRBV7-9,TRBJ1-1,TRBD1,14,TGTGCCAGCAGCATTACGGGACAGGGGACTGAAGCTTTCTTT,CASSITGQGTEAFF
.,TRBV19,TRBJ1-1,.,12,TGTGCCAGTAAAATAGTGGGAGGCGAAGCTTTCTTT,CASKIVGGEAFF
.,TRBV28,TRBJ2-7,TRBD1,14,TGTGCCAGCAGACCCAGGGACAGTCGGTACGAGCAGTACTTC,CASRPRDSRYEQYF
.,TRBV4-2,TRBJ1-2,TRBD1,18,TGTGCCAGCAGCCAAGAGATCTCGGACAGGGGTTCGGTCTATGGCTACACCTTC,CASSQEISDRGSVYGYTF
.,TRBV10-2,TRBJ2-1,TRBD2,16,TGCGCCAGCAGTGAGAGTGGCGGGAGGAGGTACAATGAGCAGTTCTTC,CASSESGGRRYNEQFF